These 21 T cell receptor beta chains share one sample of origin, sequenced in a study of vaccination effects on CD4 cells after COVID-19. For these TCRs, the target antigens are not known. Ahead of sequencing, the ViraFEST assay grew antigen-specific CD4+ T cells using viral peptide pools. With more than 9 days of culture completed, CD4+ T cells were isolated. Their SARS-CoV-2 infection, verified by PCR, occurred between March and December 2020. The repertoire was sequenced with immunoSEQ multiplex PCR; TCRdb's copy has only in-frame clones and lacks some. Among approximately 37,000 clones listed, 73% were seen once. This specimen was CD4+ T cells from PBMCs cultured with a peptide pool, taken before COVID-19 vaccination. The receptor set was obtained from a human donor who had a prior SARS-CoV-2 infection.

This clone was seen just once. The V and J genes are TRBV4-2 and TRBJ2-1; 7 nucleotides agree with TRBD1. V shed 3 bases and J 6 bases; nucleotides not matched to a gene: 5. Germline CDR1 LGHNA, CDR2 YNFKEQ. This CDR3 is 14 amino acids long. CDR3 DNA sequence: TGTGCCAGCAGCCAGCTTGACAGGGCCAATGAGCAGTTCTTC. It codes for CASSQLDRANEQFF.

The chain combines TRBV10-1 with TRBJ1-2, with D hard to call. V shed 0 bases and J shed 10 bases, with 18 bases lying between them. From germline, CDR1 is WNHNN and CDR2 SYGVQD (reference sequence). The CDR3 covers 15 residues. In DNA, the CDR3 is TGCGCCAGCAGTGAGTCGAAGAAGTATCGTAATGTCTACACCTTC. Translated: CASSESKKYRNVYTF.

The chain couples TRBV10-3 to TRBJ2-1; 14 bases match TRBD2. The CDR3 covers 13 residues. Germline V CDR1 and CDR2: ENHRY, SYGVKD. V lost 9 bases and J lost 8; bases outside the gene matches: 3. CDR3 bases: TGTGCCATTGGGACTAGCGGGGGTCATGAGCAGTTCTTC. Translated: CAIGTSGGHEQFF.

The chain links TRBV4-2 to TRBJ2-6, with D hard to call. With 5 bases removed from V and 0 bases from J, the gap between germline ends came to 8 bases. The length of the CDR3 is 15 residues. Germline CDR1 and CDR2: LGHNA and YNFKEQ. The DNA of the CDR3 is TGTGCCAGCAGCTCCCAAATCTCTGGGGCCAACGTCCTGACTTTC. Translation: CASSSQISGANVLTF.

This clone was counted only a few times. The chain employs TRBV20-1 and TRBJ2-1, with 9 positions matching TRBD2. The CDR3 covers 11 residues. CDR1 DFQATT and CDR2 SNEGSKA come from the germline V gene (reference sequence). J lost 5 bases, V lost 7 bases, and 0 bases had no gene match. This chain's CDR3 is CSVAGDNEQFF. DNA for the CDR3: TGCAGTGTAGCGGGAGACAATGAGCAGTTCTTC.

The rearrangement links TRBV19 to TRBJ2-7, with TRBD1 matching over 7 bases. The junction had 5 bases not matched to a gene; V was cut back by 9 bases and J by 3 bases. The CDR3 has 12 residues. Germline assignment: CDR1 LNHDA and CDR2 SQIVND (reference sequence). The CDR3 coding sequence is TGTGCCAGCAGCCGGGACAGCTACGAGCAGTACTTC. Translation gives CASSRDSYEQYF.

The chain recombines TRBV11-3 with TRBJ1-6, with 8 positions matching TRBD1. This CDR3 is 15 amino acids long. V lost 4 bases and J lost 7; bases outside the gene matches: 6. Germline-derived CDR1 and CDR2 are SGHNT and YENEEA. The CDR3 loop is CASSSGQGSNSPLHF. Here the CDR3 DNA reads TGTGCCAGCAGCTCCGGACAGGGAAGCAATTCACCCCTCCACTTT. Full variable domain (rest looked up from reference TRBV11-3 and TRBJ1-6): EAGVVQSPRYKIIEKKQPVAFWCNPISGHNTLYWYLQNLGQGPELLIRYENEEAVDDSQLPKDRFSAERLKGVDSTLKIQPAELGDSAVYLCASSSGQGSNSPLHFGNGTRLTVT.

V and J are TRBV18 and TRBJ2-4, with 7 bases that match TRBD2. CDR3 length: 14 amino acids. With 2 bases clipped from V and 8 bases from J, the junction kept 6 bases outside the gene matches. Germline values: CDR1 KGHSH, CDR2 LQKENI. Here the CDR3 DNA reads TGTGCCAGCTCACCAGGGGCGGGAGTAGACATTCAGTACTTC. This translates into CASSPGAGVDIQYF.

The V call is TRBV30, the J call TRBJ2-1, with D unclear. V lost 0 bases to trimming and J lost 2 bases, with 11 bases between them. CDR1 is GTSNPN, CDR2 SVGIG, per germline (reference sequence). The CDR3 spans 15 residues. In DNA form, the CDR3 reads TGTGCCTGGAGTGTACTTTTTGGGACCTACAATGAGCAGTTCTTC. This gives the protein CAWSVLFGTYNEQFF.

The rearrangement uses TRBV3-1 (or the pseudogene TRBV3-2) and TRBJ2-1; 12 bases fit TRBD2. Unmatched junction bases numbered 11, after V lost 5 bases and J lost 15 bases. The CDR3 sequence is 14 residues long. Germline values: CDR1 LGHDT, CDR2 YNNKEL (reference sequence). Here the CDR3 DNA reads TGTGCCAGCAGCTCCGGACTAGCGGGACCATTTCTGTTCTTC. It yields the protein CASSSGLAGPFLFF.

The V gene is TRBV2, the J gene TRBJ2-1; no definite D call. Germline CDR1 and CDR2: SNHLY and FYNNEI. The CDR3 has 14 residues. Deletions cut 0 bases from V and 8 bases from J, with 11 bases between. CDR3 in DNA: TGTGCCAGCAGTGAAGCAAGGCAGCAGGATGAGCAGTTCTTC. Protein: CASSEARQQDEQFF.

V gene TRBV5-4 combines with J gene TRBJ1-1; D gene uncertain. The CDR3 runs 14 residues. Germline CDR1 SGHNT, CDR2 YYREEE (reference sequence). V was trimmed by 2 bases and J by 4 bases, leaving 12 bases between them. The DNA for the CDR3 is TGTGCCAGCAGCTTTGGGCTCAAGGCCACTGAAGCTTTCTTT. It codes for CASSFGLKATEAFF.

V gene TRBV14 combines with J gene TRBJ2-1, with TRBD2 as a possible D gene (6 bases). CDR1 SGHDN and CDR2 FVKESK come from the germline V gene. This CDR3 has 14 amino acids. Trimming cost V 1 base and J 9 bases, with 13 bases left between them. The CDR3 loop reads CASSQGSWRAEQFF. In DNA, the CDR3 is TGTGCCAGCAGCCAAGGTTCCTGGAGGGCTGAGCAGTTCTTC.

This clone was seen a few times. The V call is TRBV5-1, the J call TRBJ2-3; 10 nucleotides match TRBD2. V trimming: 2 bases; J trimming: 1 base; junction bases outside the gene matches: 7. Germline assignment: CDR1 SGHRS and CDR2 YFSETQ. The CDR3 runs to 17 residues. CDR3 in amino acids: CASSFDVGTSGTDTQYF. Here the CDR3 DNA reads TGCGCCAGCAGCTTCGATGTAGGGACTAGCGGCACAGATACGCAGTATTTT.

This CDR3 reads CASSLLEAGNYGYTF. CDR3 bases: TGTGCCAGCAGCTTGCTGGAGGCGGGGAACTATGGCTACACCTTC. The chain employs TRBV5-6 and TRBJ1-2; D gene unclear. The CDR3 sequence is 15 residues long. Trimming pared 1 base from V and 2 bases from J, leaving 12 bases between. CDR1 and CDR2 (germline): SGHDT, YYEEEE. Full variable domain (missing parts from reference TRBV5-6 and TRBJ1-2): DAGVTQSPTHLIKTRGQQVTLRCSPKSGHDTVSWYQQALGQGPQFIFQYYEEEERQRGNFPDRFSGHQFPNYSSELNVNALLLGDSALYLCASSLLEAGNYGYTFGSGTRLTVV.

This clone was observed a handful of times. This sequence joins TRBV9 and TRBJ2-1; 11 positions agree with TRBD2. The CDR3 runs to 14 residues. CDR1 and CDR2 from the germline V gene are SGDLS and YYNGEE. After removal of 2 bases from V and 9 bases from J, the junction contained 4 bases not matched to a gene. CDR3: CASSVTSGVGEQFF. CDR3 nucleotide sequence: TGTGCCAGCAGCGTGACTAGCGGGGTTGGTGAGCAGTTCTTC.

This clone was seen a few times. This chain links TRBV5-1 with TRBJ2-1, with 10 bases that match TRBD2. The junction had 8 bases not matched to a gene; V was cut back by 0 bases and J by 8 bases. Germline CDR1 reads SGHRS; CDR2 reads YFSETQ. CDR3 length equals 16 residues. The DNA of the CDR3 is TGCGCCAGCAGCTTGGTTCCTAGCGGGGGAGGGCATGAGCAGTTCTTC. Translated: CASSLVPSGGGHEQFF.

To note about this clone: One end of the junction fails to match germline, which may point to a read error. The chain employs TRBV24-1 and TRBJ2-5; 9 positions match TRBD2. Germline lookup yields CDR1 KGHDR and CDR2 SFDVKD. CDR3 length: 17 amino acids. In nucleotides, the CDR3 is TGTGCCACGAGTGGGGCCGGCGGGACTAGCAGACAAGAGACCCAGTACTTC. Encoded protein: CATSGAGGTSRQETQYF.

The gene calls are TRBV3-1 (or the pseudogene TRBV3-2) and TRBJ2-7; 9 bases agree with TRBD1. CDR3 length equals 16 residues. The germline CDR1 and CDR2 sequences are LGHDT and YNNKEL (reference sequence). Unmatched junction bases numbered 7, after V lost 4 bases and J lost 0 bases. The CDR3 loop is CASSPAGTGSSYEQYF. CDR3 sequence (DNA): TGTGCCAGCAGCCCAGCCGGGACAGGGAGCTCCTACGAGCAGTACTTC.

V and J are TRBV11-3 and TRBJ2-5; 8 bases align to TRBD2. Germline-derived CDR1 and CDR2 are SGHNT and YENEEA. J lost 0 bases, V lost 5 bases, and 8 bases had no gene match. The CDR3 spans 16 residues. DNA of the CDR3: TGTGCCAGCAGCCCAGGGGCTAGCGGGTACCAAGAGACCCAGTACTTC. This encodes CASSPGASGYQETQYF. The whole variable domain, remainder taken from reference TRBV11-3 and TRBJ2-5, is EAGVVQSPRYKIIEKKQPVAFWCNPISGHNTLYWYLQNLGQGPELLIRYENEEAVDDSQLPKDRFSAERLKGVDSTLKIQPAELGDSAVYLCASSPGASGYQETQYFGPGTRLLVL.

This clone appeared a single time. CDR3: CASRDPGPPAAFF. CDR3 sequence (DNA): TGTGCCAGCAGAGACCCCGGGCCCCCTGCTGCTTTCTTT. The V call is TRBV2, the J call TRBJ1-1, with D unclear. Between the trimmed V and J ends, which lost 6 bases and 11 bases, there was a span of 19 bases. Per the germline V gene, CDR1 is SNHLY and CDR2 is FYNNEI. This CDR3 has 13 residues. The full variable domain, in which reference TRBV2 and TRBJ1-1 provide the parts outside the CDR3, is EPEVTQTPSHQVTQMGQEVILRCVPISNHLYFYWYRQILGQKVEFLVSFYNNEISEKSEIFDDQFSVERPDGSNFTLKIRSTKLEDSAMYFCASRDPGPPAAFFGQGTRLTVV.